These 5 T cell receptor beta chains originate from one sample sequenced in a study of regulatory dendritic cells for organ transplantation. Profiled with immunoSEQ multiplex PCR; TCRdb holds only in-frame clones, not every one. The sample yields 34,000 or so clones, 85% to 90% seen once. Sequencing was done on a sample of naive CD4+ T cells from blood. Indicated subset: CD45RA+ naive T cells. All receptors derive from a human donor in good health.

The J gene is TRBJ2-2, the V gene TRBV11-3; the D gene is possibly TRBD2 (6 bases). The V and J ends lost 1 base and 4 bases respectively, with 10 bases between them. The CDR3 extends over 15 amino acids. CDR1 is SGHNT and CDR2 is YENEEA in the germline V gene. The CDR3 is CASSLGGTLTGELFF. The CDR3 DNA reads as TGTGCCAGCAGCTTAGGCGGGACCCTCACCGGGGAGCTGTTTTTT.

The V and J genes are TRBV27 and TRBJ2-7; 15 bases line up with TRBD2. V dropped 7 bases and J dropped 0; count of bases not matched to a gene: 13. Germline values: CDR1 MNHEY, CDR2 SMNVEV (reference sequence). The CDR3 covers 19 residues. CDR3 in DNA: TGTGCCAGCACCTCCATGGGACTAGCGGGGGGACGGAGCTCCTACGAGCAGTACTTC. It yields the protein CASTSMGLAGGRSSYEQYF.

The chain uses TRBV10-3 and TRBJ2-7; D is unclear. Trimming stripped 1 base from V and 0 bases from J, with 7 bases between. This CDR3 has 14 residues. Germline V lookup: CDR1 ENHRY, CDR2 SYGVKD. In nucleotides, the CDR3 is TGTGCCATCAGTGAGTTCGGTAGCTCCTACGAGCAGTACTTC. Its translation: CAISEFGSSYEQYF.

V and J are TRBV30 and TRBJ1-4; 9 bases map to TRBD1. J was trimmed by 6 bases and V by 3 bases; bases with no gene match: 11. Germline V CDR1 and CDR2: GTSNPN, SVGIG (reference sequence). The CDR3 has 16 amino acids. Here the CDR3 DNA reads TGTGCCTGGAGAAGGACAGGGGATAGGGTATATGAAAAACTGTTTTTT. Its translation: CAWRRTGDRVYEKLFF.

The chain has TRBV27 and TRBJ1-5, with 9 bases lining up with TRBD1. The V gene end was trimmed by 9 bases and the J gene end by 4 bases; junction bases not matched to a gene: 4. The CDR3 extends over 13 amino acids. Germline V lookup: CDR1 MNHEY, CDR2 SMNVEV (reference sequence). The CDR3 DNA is TGTGCCAGTGGGGACAGGGAAAATCAGCCCCAGCATTTT. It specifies CASGDRENQPQHF.